The TCR beta chain described here comes from a study of somatic mutations in cytotoxic T cells in rheumatoid arthritis. This table comes from immunoSEQ multiplex PCR, and its TCRdb copy is limited to in-frame clones, with some not included. The sample contains roughly 13,000 clones, around 74% of which appear only once. V was trimmed by 4 bases and J by 2 bases, leaving 9 bases between them. Germline values: CDR1 SGHNT, CDR2 YENEEA. The CDR3 is made up of 14 amino acids. Purity of the CD4+ and CD8+ cells, isolated by positive magnetic bead selection, was checked by flow cytometry. This TCR was recovered from an adult with rheumatoid arthritis. The source material was CD8+ T cells sorted from blood. The V call is TRBV11-3, the J call TRBJ1-5; maybe TRBD1 (5 bases). The CDR3 bases are TGTGCCAGCAGCTCCGACAGATGCAATCAGCCCCAGCATTTT. Translated, it gives CASSSDRCNQPQHF.